Detailed here is one TCR beta chain. Clones were sequenced by immunoSEQ multiplex PCR, and TCRdb holds only the in-frame ones, with some missing. The profile covers 150,000 to 200,000 clones, with under 90% appearing a single time and around 12% taken by the ten largest. These data come from a study of blood T cell repertoires in COVID-19. Study at large: Acute and convalescent COVID-19 specimens originated in the United States, Italy and Spain. Sources were T cells, B-cell-depleted T cells, or PBMCs; the material itself was cDNA or gDNA.

The CDR3 covers 15 residues. Clinical histories supplied by participants themselves formed the basis of cohort assignment. The origin of this receptor is a man over 45 who had recovered from COVID-19. V usage is TRBV21-1 and J usage is TRBJ1-1. TRBV21-1 represents a pseudogene. Sequencing was performed on PBMCs or T cells enriched from blood (not recorded which). CDR3 coding DNA: TGTGCCAGCAGCATTACAGAGGGCGCCGGTACTCTAGCTTTCTTT. Its protein is CASSITEGAGTLAFF.